This TCR beta chain was recovered during a study of cytomegalovirus exposure and HLA in healthy donors. This CDR3 region has 16 residues. Trimming removed 4 bases from V and 7 bases from J, with 21 bases in between. The V gene's germline CDR1 is SGHKS and CDR2 YYEKEE (reference sequence). General study results and limits: The classifier was said to identify cytomegalovirus status with high specificity and sensitivity.

It was with 60 Vbeta and 13 Jbeta primers that the PCR ran. Libraries were prepared by immunoSEQ multiplex PCR; TCRdb keeps only in-frame clonotypes and omits some of them. The top ten clones hold about 1.5% of a sample with 150,000 to 200,000 clones, about 79% of them seen once. Notes on this clone: The antigen is not known.

Sequencing was performed on PBMCs. V is TRBV5-5 and J is TRBJ2-4, with D perhaps TRBD1 (6 bases). The clonotype comes from a man aged 18 to 30 in good health and CMV-seronegative. CDR3 region: CASSDQGLGLGNIQYF. The DNA of the CDR3 is TGTGCCAGCAGCGACCAGGGGTTGGGGTTGGGGAACATTCAGTACTTC.